Each of the 31 T cell receptor beta chains below was sequenced from the same sample in a study of blood T cell repertoires in COVID-19. The assay was immunoSEQ multiplex PCR, and TCRdb's table has in-frame clones only and misses some. Among approximately 150,000 clones listed, roughly 88% were seen once. Material for sequencing was peripheral blood. The receptors shown here come from a young man with COVID-19, enrolled during active disease.

This clone has a single count. The chain combines TRBV4-3 with TRBJ1-2; 9 bases line up with TRBD1. The CDR3 sequence is 15 residues long. Trimming took 3 bases from V and 3 from J; bases not matched to a gene: 5. CDR1 and CDR2 from the germline V gene are LGHNA and YSLEER. The chain's CDR3 is CASSQGQGGHYGYTF. The CDR3 nucleotides read TGCGCCAGCAGCCAGGGACAGGGTGGTCACTATGGCTACACCTTC.

This sequence joins TRBV5-1 and TRBJ2-1; D is perhaps TRBD1 (7 bases). The germline V and J ends were trimmed by 4 bases and 7 bases, with 21 bases remaining between them. CDR3 length: 16 amino acids. CDR1 is SGHRS and CDR2 is YFSETQ in the germline V gene. The CDR3 protein is CASSPSGQVGGNEQFF. The CDR3 DNA follows: TGCGCCAGCAGCCCGAGCGGACAGGTAGGGGGGAATGAGCAGTTCTTC.

The V call is TRBV27, the J call TRBJ2-5; D possibly corresponds to TRBD1 (5 bases). This CDR3 is 14 amino acids long. V was shortened by 4 bases and J by 1 base, with 10 bases between the two germline ends. Germline V gives CDR1 MNHEY, CDR2 SMNVEV (reference sequence). The CDR3 sequence is CASSWGSSQETQYF. CDR3 DNA sequence: TGTGCCAGCAGTTGGGGCAGTTCCCAAGAGACCCAGTACTTC.

V is TRBV7-8 and J is TRBJ2-1, with 7 bases fitting TRBD1. The V segment lost 4 bases and the J segment 7 bases; nucleotides outside the gene matches: 16. The germline V gene encodes CDR1 SGHVS and CDR2 FQNEAQ. This CDR3 has 17 residues. The CDR3 DNA reads as TGTGCCAGCAGCTCCCCCCCCGGGGCAGGGGGTGAAAATGAGCAGTTCTTC. Encoded protein: CASSSPPGAGGENEQFF.

V gene TRBV5-1 combines with J gene TRBJ2-7; 9 nucleotides line up with TRBD1. Germline V gene data show CDR1 as SGHRS and CDR2 as YFSETQ. The J segment lost 2 bases and the V segment lost 3 bases, leaving 12 bases of the junction unmatched. The CDR3 is made up of 17 amino acids. CDR3 sequence reads: CASSWDRDYPSPYEQYF. Written as DNA, the CDR3 is TGCGCCAGCAGCTGGGACAGGGATTACCCGTCCCCCTACGAGCAGTACTTC.

The chain combines TRBV6-2 or TRBV6-3 with TRBJ2-5; 10 nucleotides agree with TRBD2. Germline trimming cut 2 bases from V and 7 bases from J; bases unmatched to any gene: 7. Germline CDR1 MNHEY, CDR2 SVGEGT. This CDR3 has 15 residues. CDR3 in DNA: TGTGCCAGCAGTTACAGAGCGGGAGGGCCAGCGACCCAGTACTTC. Its protein product is CASSYRAGGPATQYF.

This chain links TRBV29-1 with TRBJ2-7, with TRBD1 matching over 9 bases. The CDR3 is made up of 12 amino acids. V dropped 7 bases and J dropped 3; count of bases not matched to a gene: 4. CDR1 is SQVTM, CDR2 ANQGSEA, per germline. The CDR3 protein is CSGTGANYEQYF. In DNA form, the CDR3 reads TGCAGCGGGACAGGGGCCAACTACGAGCAGTACTTC.

The chain is built from TRBV7-9 and TRBJ2-1, with 7 bases that match TRBD1. Trimming took 4 bases from V and 7 from J; bases not matched to a gene: 10. CDR1 is SEHNR and CDR2 is FQNEAQ in the germline V gene (reference sequence). The CDR3 is 15 residues long. CDR3 loop: CASSYMRTGGNEQFF. In DNA, the CDR3 is TGTGCCAGCAGCTATATGAGGACAGGCGGGAATGAGCAGTTCTTC.

V is TRBV19 and J is TRBJ2-2; D might be TRBD1 (6 bases). CDR3 length equals 16 residues. Looked up from germline, CDR1 is LNHDA and CDR2 is SQIVND (reference sequence). Trimming took off 7 bases at V and 6 bases at J, with 21 bases between the two ends. CDR3 amino acids: CASTHIGTIVAGELFF. In DNA, the CDR3 is TGTGCCAGTACCCACATAGGGACAATAGTCGCCGGGGAGCTGTTTTTT. The full variable domain, its missing parts supplied by reference TRBV19 and TRBJ2-2, is DGGITQSPKYLFRKEGQNVTLSCEQNLNHDAMYWYRQDPGQGLRLIYYSQIVNDFQKGDIAEGYSVSREKKESFPLTVTSAQKNPTAFYLCASTHIGTIVAGELFFGEGSRLTVL.

The chain combines TRBV13 with TRBJ2-2; D unclear. CDR1 and CDR2 from the germline V gene are PRHDT and FYEKMQ (reference sequence). Trimming stripped 4 bases from V and 4 bases from J, with 7 bases between. The length of the CDR3 is 13 residues. The CDR3 bases are TGTGCCAGCAGCTCCAGTGGCACCGGGGAGCTGTTTTTT. Amino acids: CASSSSGTGELFF.

The chain is built from TRBV7-9 and TRBJ2-5, with 9 bases aligning to TRBD2. J gave up 4 bases and V 5 bases, and 8 bases lay outside the gene matches. Germline CDR1 reads SEHNR; CDR2 reads FQNEAQ (reference sequence). The length of the CDR3 is 15 residues. In DNA, the CDR3 is TGTGCCAGCAGCATAATTAGCGGGAGAGGAGAGACCCAGTACTTC. Amino acid sequence: CASSIISGRGETQYF.

V is TRBV30 and J is TRBJ1-1; possibly TRBD1 for D (6 bases). Trimming shortened V by 2 bases and J by 1 base, and 8 bases separated the two germline ends. The germline gives CDR1 GTSNPN, CDR2 SVGIG (reference sequence). This CDR3 has 13 residues. Written as DNA, the CDR3 is TGTGCCTGGAGTCGGGGGGCGAACACTGAAGCTTTCTTT. The encoded protein is CAWSRGANTEAFF.

The chain has TRBV27 and TRBJ2-7; 12 bases are shared with TRBD2. The germline gives CDR1 MNHEY, CDR2 SMNVEV (reference sequence). The trim removed 6 bases at V and 2 bases at J, leaving 5 bases unmatched. This CDR3 contains 15 residues. CDR3 bases: TGTGCCAGCAGACTAGCGGGAGGATGGGCCTACGAGCAGTACTTC. Its protein is CASRLAGGWAYEQYF.

This clone was seen only a few times. This chain uses TRBV7-2 with TRBJ1-2; 10 bases line up with TRBD1. Germline V CDR1 and CDR2: SGHTA, FQGNSA. The V gene end was trimmed by 1 base and the J gene end by 6 bases; junction bases not matched to a gene: 5. This CDR3 is 15 amino acids long. The CDR3 nucleotides read TGTGCCAGCAGCTTAGGGACAGGGGGTTTGGATGGCTACACCTTC. Translation: CASSLGTGGLDGYTF.

The chain links TRBV4-2 to TRBJ1-5; 9 positions agree with TRBD1. The CDR3 runs 15 residues. From germline, CDR1 is LGHNA and CDR2 YNFKEQ. V lost 3 bases and J lost 10; bases outside the gene matches: 10. CDR3 region: CASSQQTGGIVPQHF. The CDR3 DNA reads TGTGCCAGCAGCCAGCAGACAGGGGGAATAGTCCCCCAGCATTTT.

This chain joins TRBV9 and TRBJ2-3; TRBD1 matches 8 bases. Germline trimming cut 0 bases from V and 3 bases from J; bases unmatched to any gene: 6. There are 16 residues in the CDR3. CDR1 and CDR2 (germline): SGDLS, YYNGEE. For the CDR3, the DNA is TGTGCCAGCAGCGTAGCTCTGACAGGGGCGACAGATACGCAGTATTTT. Its translation is CASSVALTGATDTQYF. Together with reference TRBV9 and TRBJ2-3, the CDR3 gives the full variable domain: DSGVTQTPKHLITATGQRVTLRCSPRSGDLSVYWYQQSLDQGLQFLIQYYNGEERAKGNILERFSAQQFPDLHSELNLSSLELGDSALYFCASSVALTGATDTQYFGPGTRLTVL.

CDR3 protein: CASSHPRTGMNTEAFF. In DNA form, the CDR3 reads TGCGCCAGCAGCCACCCTAGGACAGGAATGAACACTGAAGCTTTCTTT. The J gene is TRBJ1-1, the V gene TRBV4-1; 7 nucleotides match TRBD1. CDR3 length: 16 residues. The V segment lost 3 bases and the J segment 0 bases; nucleotides outside the gene matches: 7. The germline CDR1 and CDR2 sequences are MGHRA and YSYEKL.

This clone appeared a single time. The rearrangement joins TRBV5-8 to TRBJ1-6, with D maybe TRBD1 (6 bases). This CDR3 region has 16 residues. CDR1 and CDR2 (germline): SGHTS, YDEGEE. The V end was cut by 2 bases, the J end by 7 bases, with 16 bases between. CDR3 loop: CASSFRPTGRNSPLHF. CDR3 nucleotides: TGTGCCAGCAGCTTTAGACCGACAGGTAGAAATTCACCCCTCCACTTT. Filled out from reference TRBV5-8 and TRBJ1-6, the complete variable domain reads EAGVTQSPTHLIKTRGQQATLRCSPISGHTSVYWYQQALGLGLQFLLWYDEGEERNRGNFPPRFSGRQFPNYSSELNVNALELEDSALYLCASSFRPTGRNSPLHFGNGTRLTVT.

The rearrangement links TRBV28 to TRBJ2-5, with TRBD2 identical over 7 bases. The CDR3 is made up of 17 amino acids. Trimming cost V 6 bases and J 4 bases; bases outside gene matches: 17. Germline lookup yields CDR1 MDHEN and CDR2 SYDVKM. CDR3 DNA: TGTGCCAGCAGCTTTGCTGGCGGGAGTGTTTTAGGAGAGACCCAGTACTTC. It encodes CASSFAGGSVLGETQYF.

This sequence joins TRBV7-9 and TRBJ1-1; no definite D call. Trimming removed 5 bases at V and 4 bases at J, with 17 bases between. The CDR3 runs to 15 residues. Germline loops: CDR1 SEHNR, CDR2 FQNEAQ (reference sequence). The CDR3 protein is CASSRTGSSATEAFF. In DNA form, the CDR3 reads TGTGCCAGCAGCCGAACCGGGTCATCTGCCACTGAAGCTTTCTTT. Full variable domain (outside the CDR3, taken from reference TRBV7-9 and TRBJ1-1): DTGVSQNPRHKITKRGQNVTFRCDPISEHNRLYWYRQTLGQGPEFLTYFQNEAQLEKSRLLSDRFSAERPKGSFSTLEIQRTEQGDSAMYLCASSRTGSSATEAFFGQGTRLTVV.

This clone is a singleton in its sample. This sequence joins TRBV28 and TRBJ1-5, with D hard to call. In germline, CDR1 is MDHEN, CDR2 SYDVKM. The CDR3 is 13 residues long. Trimming cost V 5 bases and J 1 base, with 6 bases left between them. The CDR3, as DNA: TGTGCCAGCAGTCCCTTCAGCAATCAGCCCCAGCATTTT. Residues: CASSPFSNQPQHF.

The rearrangement joins TRBV21-1 to TRBJ2-3; the listed D gene, TRBD2, was not tested against the DNA. TRBV21-1 is marked as a pseudogene. This CDR3 is built from 14 residues. This CDR3 is CASSKGLAGGGQYF. The DNA of the CDR3 is TGTGCCAGCAGCAAAGGACTAGCGGGAGGGGGCCAGTATTTT.

The V gene is TRBV28, the J gene TRBJ2-7; no clear D. The CDR3 is made up of 12 amino acids. CDR1 is MDHEN and CDR2 is SYDVKM in the germline V gene. V was trimmed by 1 base and J by 4 bases, leaving 5 bases between them. CDR3 in amino acids: CASSLFSYEQYF. CDR3 sequence (DNA): TGTGCCAGCAGTTTATTCAGTTACGAGCAGTACTTC.

The chain has TRBV18 and TRBJ2-3; 9 bases line up with TRBD2. Germline loops: CDR1 KGHSH, CDR2 LQKENI. V shed 2 bases and J 5 bases; nucleotides not matched to a gene: 20. The CDR3 sequence is 20 residues long. CDR3 in amino acids: CASSPFEVSLQREDIDTQYF. The CDR3 nucleotides read TGTGCCAGCTCACCATTCGAGGTTTCCCTTCAGCGGGAGGATATAGATACGCAGTATTTT. Full variable domain (remainder filled in from reference TRBV18 and TRBJ2-3): NAGVMQNPRHLVRRRGQEARLRCSPMKGHSHVYWYRQLPEEGLKFMVYLQKENIIDESGMPKERFSAEFPKEGPSILRIQQVVRGDSAAYFCASSPFEVSLQREDIDTQYFGPGTRLTVL.

This clone was recorded only once. The J gene is TRBJ2-1, the V gene TRBV25-1, with 7 bases lining up with TRBD2. Germline V CDR1 and CDR2: MGHDK, SYGVNS. V shed 3 bases, J shed 2 bases, and the junction held 1 base outside the gene matches. This CDR3 has 14 amino acids. In DNA, the CDR3 is TGTGCCAGCAGTGAGGGAGGGGCCTACAATGAGCAGTTCTTC. Protein product: CASSEGGAYNEQFF.

In DNA form, the CDR3 reads TGTGCCAGCAGCCCCGGGAGGGGGGATACGCAGTATTTT. Translated: CASSPGRGDTQYF. The chain joins TRBV7-3 to TRBJ2-3, with TRBD2 matching over 8 bases. Germline CDR1 is SGHTA and CDR2 is FQGTGA. V was clipped by 5 bases and J by 6 bases; unmatched bases: 4. The CDR3 covers 13 residues.

The chain is built from TRBV5-6 and TRBJ2-3; weak D call: TRBD1 (5 bases). CDR3 length equals 15 residues. Trimming cost V 1 base and J 6 bases, with 15 bases left between them. Germline V gene lookup returns CDR1 SGHDT and CDR2 YYEEEE. DNA for the CDR3: TGTGCCAGCAGCTTGATTGGCAGGGCTCAGGATACGCAGTATTTT. Its translation is CASSLIGRAQDTQYF.

The chain is built from TRBV27 and TRBJ2-1; 13 bases are shared with TRBD2. Germline lookup yields CDR1 MNHEY and CDR2 SMNVEV (reference sequence). Losses at the gene ends were 3 bases for V and 12 bases for J; bases not matched to a gene: 5. The CDR3 length is 14 residues. CDR3 nucleotide sequence: TGTGCCAGCAGTTTCCGGACTAGCGGGAGTCGGCAGTTCTTC. Translation: CASSFRTSGSRQFF.

The CDR3 loop reads CASSFPRDMKNTGELFF. In DNA, the CDR3 is TGTGCCAGCAGCTTCCCCCGGGACATGAAAAACACCGGGGAGCTGTTTTTT. The chain combines TRBV9 with TRBJ2-2, with a tentative D call TRBD1 (6 bases). Germline CDR1 is SGDLS and CDR2 is YYNGEE. The CDR3 totals 17 residues. Trimming stripped 4 bases from V and 2 bases from J, with 18 bases between.

The chain joins TRBV29-1 to TRBJ2-1, with D possibly matching TRBD1 (6 bases). Germline lookup yields CDR1 SQVTM and CDR2 ANQGSEA. The CDR3 runs to 11 residues. V was clipped by 5 bases and J by 15 bases, with 17 bases between them. The CDR3 region has the DNA TGCAGCGTTTTGACAGGTACCGAGTGGTTCTTC. It specifies CSVLTGTEWFF.

This chain joins TRBV28 and TRBJ2-7, with 7 positions matching TRBD2. CDR3 length: 13 amino acids. Germline CDR1 is MDHEN and CDR2 is SYDVKM. Trimming took 9 bases from V and 4 from J; bases not matched to a gene: 9. CDR3 protein: CASRASGKYEQYF. Here the CDR3 DNA reads TGTGCCAGTCGGGCCAGCGGGAAATACGAGCAGTACTTC.